The 18 T cell receptor beta chains below all came from one sample that was sequenced in a study of brain T cells in children with intractable seizures. Indicated time point: blood from clinic visit 5 months post-surgery; TSC patient then seizure free. Assay: immunoSEQ multiplex PCR; the TCRdb copy retains only in-frame clones and omits some. The sample lists hundreds of thousands of clones, over 85% occurring once. The source material was peripheral blood, sampled around 5 months after surgery. These receptors were collected from a boy in the first two years of life with tuberous sclerosis and intractable seizures.

This rearrangement joins TRBV6-5 to TRBJ2-7; 7 bases match TRBD1. The CDR3 runs to 14 residues. Germline trimming cut 0 bases from V and 7 bases from J; bases unmatched to any gene: 6. Germline CDR1 and CDR2: MNHEY and SVGAGI. CDR3 loop: CASSYSRTGFEQYF. The DNA of the CDR3 is TGTGCCAGCAGTTACTCGAGGACAGGTTTTGAGCAGTACTTC.

The chain uses TRBV6-5 and TRBJ1-5; 9 nucleotides agree with TRBD1. The CDR3 is made up of 15 amino acids. V lost 7 bases to trimming and J lost 1 base; unmatched junction nucleotides: 5. Germline CDR1 MNHEY, CDR2 SVGAGI. The CDR3: CASNRQGESNQPQHF. CDR3 nucleotide sequence: TGTGCCAGCAACAGACAGGGGGAGAGCAATCAGCCCCAGCATTTT.

The chain is built from TRBV27 and TRBJ1-2; D is undetermined. Germline CDR1 reads MNHEY; CDR2 reads SMNVEV (reference sequence). This CDR3 is 13 amino acids long. V shed 3 bases and J shed 6 bases, with 11 bases lying between them. The CDR3 DNA reads TGTGCCAGCAGTTTGGTAGGGTCGGATGGCTACACCTTC. It is translated as CASSLVGSDGYTF.

The chain has TRBV27 and TRBJ2-7, with 8 positions matching TRBD2. The CDR3 contains 16 residues. CDR1 is MNHEY and CDR2 is SMNVEV in the germline V gene (reference sequence). V shed 0 bases, J shed 0 bases, and the junction held 4 bases outside the gene matches. CDR3 bases: TGTGCCAGCAGTTTATCCCCCGGGACTAGCTCCTACGAGCAGTACTTC. Translated, it gives CASSLSPGTSSYEQYF.

The CDR3 region has the DNA TGTGCCAGCAGCCCCCGGGACAGGGCCACCGGGGAGCTGTTTTTT. It specifies CASSPRDRATGELFF. The V call is TRBV3-1 (or the pseudogene TRBV3-2), the J call TRBJ2-2, with 9 nucleotides matching TRBD1. Germline V CDR1 and CDR2: LGHDT, YNNKEL (reference sequence). V shed 4 bases, J shed 4 bases, and the junction held 4 bases outside the gene matches. CDR3 length equals 15 residues.

The chain joins TRBV3-1 (or the pseudogene TRBV3-2) to TRBJ2-5; D may be TRBD2 (6 bases). CDR3 size: 15 residues. Germline CDR1 reads LGHDT; CDR2 reads YNNKEL (reference sequence). V lost 4 bases and J 1 base, leaving 13 bases between the germline ends. CDR3 residues: CASSLRGARQETQYF. The CDR3 bases are TGTGCCAGCAGCCTCCGCGGGGCTCGCCAAGAGACCCAGTACTTC.

The rearrangement uses TRBV7-6 and TRBJ1-3; 7 bases are a match to TRBD1. After removal of 1 base from V and 2 bases from J, the junction contained 2 bases not matched to a gene. The CDR3 has 15 amino acids. Germline loops: CDR1 SGHVS, CDR2 FNYEAQ. CDR3 DNA sequence: TGTGCCAGCAGCTTAGGGGACAGAACTGGAAACACCATATATTTT. Its protein product is CASSLGDRTGNTIYF.

The chain couples TRBV7-2 to TRBJ1-2; D may be TRBD1 (6 bases). CDR1 and CDR2 from the germline V gene are SGHTA and FQGNSA. The V gene lost 1 base and the J gene lost 8 bases, with 23 bases spanning the gap. The CDR3 runs to 17 residues. In DNA form, the CDR3 reads TGTGCCAGCAGCTTAGAAGGGTATCGGGGGCTAGGAGTGGGCTACACCTTC. Residues: CASSLEGYRGLGVGYTF.

This chain joins TRBV14 and TRBJ1-2; D is perhaps TRBD1 (6 bases). Germline V gene data show CDR1 as SGHDN and CDR2 as FVKESK. V lost 0 bases and J lost 8, with 16 bases in between. The CDR3 is made up of 15 amino acids. The CDR3 sequence is CASSQDWTASGGYTF. The CDR3 DNA is TGTGCCAGCAGCCAAGATTGGACAGCCTCGGGGGGCTACACCTTC.

The chain links TRBV7-8 to TRBJ2-1; TRBD1 might be the D (5 bases). Germline V CDR1 and CDR2: SGHVS, FQNEAQ. Trimming shortened V by 1 base and J by 8 bases, and 6 bases separated the two germline ends. The CDR3 is 12 residues long. CDR3 in amino acids: CASSLGRDEQFF. CDR3 sequence (DNA): TGTGCCAGCAGCTTAGGCAGGGATGAGCAGTTCTTC.

The V call is TRBV3-1 (or the pseudogene TRBV3-2), the J call TRBJ1-2; D gene uncertain. The CDR3 sequence is 16 residues long. The V gene's germline CDR1 is LGHDT and CDR2 YNNKEL (reference sequence). The germline V and J ends were trimmed by 3 bases and 2 bases, with 16 bases remaining between them. The CDR3 DNA is TGTGCCAGCAGCCACTTATCCGACGGCCCGAACTATGGCTACACCTTC. Translated, it gives CASSHLSDGPNYGYTF.

The genes are TRBV4-1 and TRBJ2-2; maybe TRBD1 (6 bases). In germline, CDR1 is MGHRA, CDR2 YSYEKL. CDR3 length: 16 residues. V dropped 1 base and J dropped 0 bases, with 9 bases sitting between them. Written as DNA, the CDR3 is TGCGCCAGCAGCCAAGTAGGGACACCGAACACCGGGGAGCTGTTTTTT. This gives the protein CASSQVGTPNTGELFF.

This chain uses TRBV28 with TRBJ2-3; 13 bases fit TRBD2. V shed 2 bases and J 1 base; nucleotides not matched to a gene: 0. The V gene's germline CDR1 is MDHEN and CDR2 SYDVKM. This CDR3 region has 16 residues. This CDR3 is CASSLGLAGGTDTQYF. The CDR3 DNA sequence: TGTGCCAGCAGTTTAGGACTAGCGGGAGGCACAGATACGCAGTATTTT. Using reference TRBV28 and TRBJ2-3 for the parts outside the CDR3, the full variable domain is DVKVTQSSRYLVKRTGEKVFLECVQDMDHENMFWYRQDPGLGLRLIYFSYDVKMKEKGDIPEGYSVSREKKERFSLILESASTNQTSMYLCASSLGLAGGTDTQYFGPGTRLTVL.

J is TRBJ2-7 and V is TRBV11-3; D is unclear. The germline CDR1 and CDR2 sequences are SGHNT and YENEEA. Trimming took off 4 bases at V and 3 bases at J, with 7 bases between the two ends. The CDR3 length is 12 residues. The CDR3 DNA reads as TGTGCCAGCAGCTCCCGAAACTACGAGCAGTACTTC. Residues: CASSSRNYEQYF.

The genes are TRBV5-6 and TRBJ2-5; D gene ambiguous. With 2 bases removed from V and 0 bases from J, the gap between germline ends came to 5 bases. The length of the CDR3 is 13 residues. Germline CDR1 reads SGHDT; CDR2 reads YYEEEE. The CDR3 sequence is CASSLNYQETQYF. For the CDR3, the DNA is TGTGCCAGCAGCTTAAACTACCAAGAGACCCAGTACTTC.

This rearrangement joins TRBV11-3 to TRBJ2-3; the D call may be TRBD1 or TRBD2 (5 bases each). V shed 1 base and J shed 6 bases, with 14 bases lying between them. CDR1 and CDR2 (germline): SGHNT, YENEEA. The CDR3 has 15 amino acids. This chain's CDR3 is CASSLALGRADTQYF. The CDR3 nucleotides are TGTGCCAGCAGCTTAGCTTTGGGACGGGCCGATACGCAGTATTTT.

The CDR3 nucleotides are TGTGCCAGCAGCCCACGTGAAGCGACCTCTGGGGCCAACGTCCTGACTTTC. Translating it yields CASSPREATSGANVLTF. The chain recombines TRBV6-2 or TRBV6-3 with TRBJ2-6; no definite D call. CDR1 MNHEY and CDR2 SVGEGT come from the germline V gene. Deletions cut 6 bases from V and 0 bases from J, with 15 bases between. This CDR3 has 17 amino acids.

The gene calls are TRBV28 and TRBJ2-1; TRBD1 aligns across 7 bases. Germline CDR1 reads MDHEN; CDR2 reads SYDVKM. V shed 8 bases, J shed 4 bases, and the junction held 11 bases outside the gene matches. This CDR3 is built from 15 residues. The CDR3 DNA reads as TGTGCCAGCGGGGATCCGGGACAGTTGTACAATGAGCAGTTCTTC. It yields the protein CASGDPGQLYNEQFF.